Shown below are 27 T cell receptor beta chains from a single sample sequenced in a study of blood T cell repertoires in COVID-19. Sequencing used immunoSEQ multiplex PCR; TCRdb keeps in-frame clones, though not all of them. The data contain about 280,000 clones, roughly 85% of them singletons. The sample was peripheral blood. The receptor source for this set is a woman aged 45-59 years who had recovered from COVID-19.

About this clone: The sample contains more than one DNA sequence encoding this CDR3. This chain joins TRBV9 and TRBJ1-1; no clear D gene. CDR3 length: 13 amino acids. Per the germline V gene, CDR1 is SGDLS and CDR2 is YYNGEE. Trimming pared 0 bases from V and 2 bases from J, leaving 5 bases between. The CDR3 DNA follows: TGTGCCAGCAGCGTAGGCACAAACACTGAAGCTTTCTTT. It specifies CASSVGTNTEAFF.

The V and J genes are TRBV28 and TRBJ1-3; the match to TRBD1 covers 8 bases. CDR3 length: 16 amino acids. The junction had 8 bases not matched to a gene; V was cut back by 7 bases and J by 0 bases. The germline gives CDR1 MDHEN, CDR2 SYDVKM. CDR3 loop: CASNPGQVPSGNTIYF. Written as DNA, the CDR3 is TGTGCCAGCAATCCGGGACAGGTCCCCTCTGGAAACACCATATATTTT. Full variable domain (outside the CDR3, taken from reference TRBV28 and TRBJ1-3): DVKVTQSSRYLVKRTGEKVFLECVQDMDHENMFWYRQDPGLGLRLIYFSYDVKMKEKGDIPEGYSVSREKKERFSLILESASTNQTSMYLCASNPGQVPSGNTIYFGEGSWLTVV.

The chain joins TRBV4-1 to TRBJ2-1; a possible D gene is TRBD2 (6 bases). CDR1 and CDR2 from the germline V gene are MGHRA and YSYEKL. This CDR3 region has 18 residues. Trimming took off 3 bases at V and 5 bases at J, with 23 bases between the two ends. The CDR3: CASSQVLRTGEPHNEQFF. The CDR3 DNA reads as TGCGCCAGCAGCCAGGTGTTAAGAACGGGAGAACCCCACAATGAGCAGTTCTTC.

A note on this clone: This same CDR3 is encoded by further DNA sequences in the sample. The chain uses TRBV5-4 and TRBJ1-5, with D maybe TRBD1 (5 bases). The CDR3 consists of 14 residues. The V and J ends lost 1 base and 2 bases respectively, with 7 bases between them. From germline, CDR1 is SGHNT and CDR2 YYREEE (reference sequence). The DNA for the CDR3 is TGTGCCAGCAGCTTGCAAGGGGGCAATCAGCCCCAGCATTTT. Amino acid sequence: CASSLQGGNQPQHF.

The V and J genes are TRBV7-8 and TRBJ2-7; 8 bases agree with TRBD1. Per the germline V gene, CDR1 is SGHVS and CDR2 is FQNEAQ. V shed 5 bases, J shed 3 bases, and the junction held 15 bases outside the gene matches. The CDR3 consists of 17 residues. The CDR3 spells CASSPILGDRNFYEQYF. DNA of the CDR3: TGTGCCAGCAGCCCCATACTTGGGGACAGGAATTTCTACGAGCAGTACTTC.

This chain joins TRBV5-1 and TRBJ2-6, with D unresolved. The CDR3 sequence is 18 residues long. Germline V CDR1 and CDR2: SGHRS, YFSETQ. V lost 5 bases, J lost 0 bases, and 18 bases lay in between. In DNA, the CDR3 is TGCGCCAGCAGATCCGCGAGGTCACGAAACTCTGGGGCCAACGTCCTGACTTTC. It encodes CASRSARSRNSGANVLTF.

Concerning this clone itself: The junction departs from germline at one end; a sequencing error may be responsible. This chain connects TRBV29-1 to TRBJ1-2; D is undetermined. In germline, CDR1 is SQVTM, CDR2 ANQGSEA. The CDR3 is made up of 12 amino acids. CDR3 nucleotides: TGCAGCGTTGCGGGGATCAACTACGGCTACACCTTC. Residues: CSVAGINYGYTF.

About this clone: Distinct nucleotide sequences in the sample also encode this CDR3. This sequence joins TRBV6-5 and TRBJ2-5, with 9 bases lining up with TRBD1. The trim removed 4 bases at V and 4 bases at J, leaving 4 bases unmatched. This CDR3 comprises 14 residues. The V gene's germline CDR1 is MNHEY and CDR2 SVGAGI. The CDR3 spells CASSSGTGLETQYF. The CDR3 DNA reads TGTGCCAGCAGTTCCGGGACAGGGCTAGAGACCCAGTACTTC.

This chain joins TRBV27 and TRBJ1-2; 7 positions agree with TRBD1. Germline-derived CDR1 and CDR2 are MNHEY and SMNVEV (reference sequence). Trimming took 6 bases from V and 5 from J; bases not matched to a gene: 3. The CDR3 is 12 residues long. CDR3: CASRRDRYGYTF. DNA for the CDR3: TGTGCCAGCAGGAGGGACAGATATGGCTACACCTTC.

The chain uses TRBV9 and TRBJ2-2, with 9 bases matching TRBD1. Germline CDR1 and CDR2: SGDLS and YYNGEE. This CDR3 is built from 15 residues. J was trimmed by 7 bases and V by 4 bases; bases with no gene match: 8. CDR3 sequence (DNA): TGTGCCAGCAGCACGGGACAGGGACGGGGCGGGGAGCTGTTTTTT. Encoded protein: CASSTGQGRGGELFF.

The chain joins TRBV12-3 or TRBV12-4 to TRBJ1-1; D gene ambiguous. V gave up 5 bases and J gave up 7 bases, with 8 bases separating them. The CDR3 runs 11 residues. Written as DNA, the CDR3 is TGTGCCAGCAGTCACAACCTTGAAGCTTTCTTT. Its translation is CASSHNLEAFF.

This clone came up a few times. This chain connects TRBV4-1 to TRBJ1-2; D gene ambiguous. There are 17 residues in the CDR3. Germline values: CDR1 MGHRA, CDR2 YSYEKL. V was pared by 4 bases and J by 3 bases, with 21 bases between. The CDR3 region has the DNA TGCGCCAGCAGCCGAGAGATTCGGGTGATGAGGGACTATGGCTACACCTTC. This gives the protein CASSREIRVMRDYGYTF.

The genes are TRBV30 and TRBJ2-7; no reliable D call. The CDR3 sequence is 11 residues long. CDR1 and CDR2 (germline): GTSNPN, SVGIG (reference sequence). Between the trimmed V and J ends, which lost 2 bases and 6 bases, there was a span of 8 bases. DNA of the CDR3: TGTGCCTGGAGTACCGGGTTCGAGCAGTACTTC. Protein product: CAWSTGFEQYF.

The rearrangement links TRBV27 to TRBJ1-6; 9 bases are a match to TRBD1. CDR1 is MNHEY and CDR2 is SMNVEV in the germline V gene (reference sequence). This CDR3 spans 15 amino acids. Losses at the gene ends were 6 bases for V and 9 bases for J; bases not matched to a gene: 9. The CDR3 DNA follows: TGTGCCAGCAGGGCCGGGACAGGGTTGGGTTCACCCCTCCACTTT. Residues: CASRAGTGLGSPLHF.

The chain couples TRBV27 to TRBJ1-2; a weak D match, TRBD1 (5 bases). Per the germline V gene, CDR1 is MNHEY and CDR2 is SMNVEV (reference sequence). The length of the CDR3 is 13 residues. V gave up 4 bases and J gave up 4 bases, with 10 bases separating them. CDR3 protein: CASSYQGSYGYTF. For the CDR3, the DNA is TGTGCCAGCAGTTACCAGGGAAGCTATGGCTACACCTTC.

The gene calls are TRBV7-3 and TRBJ2-6; D perhaps matches TRBD1 (6 bases). Germline-derived CDR1 and CDR2 are SGHTA and FQGTGA. The V gene lost 3 bases and the J gene lost 0 bases, with 9 bases spanning the gap. This CDR3 has 16 amino acids. The CDR3 DNA follows: TGTGCCAGCAGCTTTACAGGGCTCTCTGGGGCCAACGTCCTGACTTTC. It encodes CASSFTGLSGANVLTF.

The V and J genes are TRBV7-2 and TRBJ2-1; 9 nucleotides line up with TRBD1. Germline CDR1 is SGHTA and CDR2 is FQGNSA. The CDR3 consists of 16 residues. V trimming: 4 bases; J trimming: 0 bases; junction bases outside the gene matches: 4. CDR3 in amino acids: CASSWTGASSYNEQFF. The CDR3 region has the DNA TGTGCCAGCAGCTGGACAGGGGCCAGCTCCTACAATGAGCAGTTCTTC.

This clone was observed once. V and J are TRBV20-1 and TRBJ1-2, with D tentatively TRBD1 (5 bases). The germline V gene encodes CDR1 DFQATT and CDR2 SNEGSKA (reference sequence). This CDR3 is 11 amino acids long. With 4 bases removed from V and 6 bases from J, the gap between germline ends came to 9 bases. Here the CDR3 reads CSAKVGHGYTF. In nucleotides, the CDR3 is TGCAGTGCTAAAGTGGGGCATGGCTACACCTTC.

With respect to this clone: Additional DNA sequences in this sample encode the identical CDR3. V is TRBV28 and J is TRBJ1-1; D unresolved. V lost 4 bases, J lost 10 bases, and 13 bases lay in between. The germline gives CDR1 MDHEN, CDR2 SYDVKM. This CDR3 has 12 residues. CDR3 DNA sequence: TGTGCCAGCAGTTCGACCCGGGTGAGAGCTTTCTTT. Encoded protein: CASSSTRVRAFF.

This chain connects TRBV24-1 to TRBJ2-1; 10 bases are shared with TRBD2. Looked up from germline, CDR1 is KGHDR and CDR2 is SFDVKD. The trim removed 3 bases at V and 6 bases at J, leaving 7 bases unmatched. This CDR3 has 16 amino acids. The CDR3 bases are TGTGCCACCAGTGATCAAATAGCGGGGGGTGGCAATGAGCAGTTCTTC. As protein: CATSDQIAGGGNEQFF.

This rearrangement joins TRBV7-2 to TRBJ1-3, with unresolved D. CDR3 length equals 16 residues. V gave up 5 bases and J gave up 2 bases, with 16 bases separating them. CDR1 and CDR2 from the germline V gene are SGHTA and FQGNSA. The CDR3 coding sequence is TGTGCCAGCAGCGTAAATCCCCGGGATACTGGAAACACCATATATTTT. Encoded protein: CASSVNPRDTGNTIYF.

The V and J genes are TRBV19 and TRBJ2-7, with TRBD1 matching over 12 bases. Germline V gene lookup returns CDR1 LNHDA and CDR2 SQIVND (reference sequence). This CDR3 has 15 amino acids. Trimming took 6 bases from V and 3 from J; bases not matched to a gene: 6. CDR3 protein: CASSPRDRGRYEQYF. The DNA of the CDR3 is TGTGCCAGTAGCCCTAGGGACAGGGGGCGCTACGAGCAGTACTTC.

This chain connects TRBV7-3 to TRBJ2-5, with 9 bases aligning to TRBD2. The CDR3 is 14 residues long. Germline-derived CDR1 and CDR2 are SGHTA and FQGTGA. V dropped 0 bases and J dropped 5; count of bases not matched to a gene: 1. The CDR3 spells CASSLTSGSETQYF. The DNA of the CDR3 is TGTGCCAGCAGCTTAACTAGCGGGAGTGAGACCCAGTACTTC.

V usage is TRBV7-2 and J usage is TRBJ2-2; 9 positions agree with TRBD2. The germline CDR1 and CDR2 sequences are SGHTA and FQGNSA. CDR3 length equals 16 residues. The V segment lost 1 base and the J segment 6 bases; nucleotides outside the gene matches: 6. The CDR3 DNA reads as TGTGCCAGCAGCTTAGTAGGGACTAGCTCGTCCGGGGAGCTGTTTTTT. It is translated as CASSLVGTSSSGELFF.

This clone was picked up a small number of times. This chain joins TRBV6-2 or TRBV6-3 and TRBJ1-1; no definite D call. This CDR3 has 14 residues. Germline loops: CDR1 MNHEY, CDR2 SVGEGT. V was shortened by 0 bases and J by 6 bases, with 11 bases between the two germline ends. The CDR3 protein is CASSYSNQFAEAFF. The CDR3 DNA follows: TGTGCCAGCAGTTACTCGAATCAGTTCGCTGAAGCTTTCTTT.

This chain uses TRBV28 with TRBJ1-1, with D possibly being TRBD1 (5 bases). CDR3 length: 13 residues. CDR1 MDHEN and CDR2 SYDVKM come from the germline V gene. Trimming pared 1 base from V and 6 bases from J, leaving 9 bases between. CDR3 loop: CASSLFQGPEAFF. The CDR3 bases are TGTGCCAGCAGTTTATTCCAGGGTCCTGAAGCTTTCTTT.

The chain uses TRBV7-2 and TRBJ1-1; TRBD1 might be the D (5 bases). Trimming removed 8 bases from V and 2 bases from J, with 18 bases in between. CDR1 is SGHTA, CDR2 FQGNSA, per germline. The CDR3 contains 15 residues. Here the CDR3 DNA reads TGTGCCAGCCAGGAGGGACCTTACGAAAACACTGAAGCTTTCTTT. Protein product: CASQEGPYENTEAFF.